One and the same sample provided the 30 T cell receptor beta chains below, sequenced in a study of cytomegalovirus exposure and HLA in healthy donors. The PCR ran on 60 Vbeta and 13 Jbeta primers. Profiling relied on immunoSEQ multiplex PCR, and the TCRdb table lists in-frame clones only, not all of them. The sample holds over 150,000 clones, roughly 80% seen once. The sample was PBMCs. The receptors were gathered from a male donor in good health and CMV-seronegative.

The V gene is TRBV30, the J gene TRBJ1-2; TRBD1 matches 8 bases. This CDR3 comprises 13 residues. Germline V gene data show CDR1 as GTSNPN and CDR2 as SVGIG (reference sequence). V was pared by 3 bases and J by 4 bases, with 4 bases of the junction left unmatched. The CDR3 coding sequence is TGTGCCTGGAGAGGGGACAGGACCTATGGCTACACCTTC. Translated: CAWRGDRTYGYTF.

The chain employs TRBV10-1 and TRBJ2-7; unclear D gene. CDR1 WNHNN and CDR2 SYGVQD come from the germline V gene (reference sequence). V was trimmed by 3 bases and J by 4 bases, leaving 10 bases between them. CDR3 length: 13 amino acids. Written as DNA, the CDR3 is TGCGCCAGCAGTGACTCGACTGGATACGAGCAGTACTTC. Translation: CASSDSTGYEQYF.

This chain uses TRBV5-5 with TRBJ2-7, with a possible D match to TRBD1 (6 bases). Germline V gene lookup returns CDR1 SGHKS and CDR2 YYEKEE (reference sequence). The ends were cut back, 1 base at V and 0 bases at J, with 11 bases in the middle. CDR3 size: 15 residues. CDR3 sequence: CASSLNRDNSYEQYF. CDR3 nucleotide sequence: TGTGCCAGCAGCTTGAACCGGGACAACTCCTACGAGCAGTACTTC. Based on the CDR3 plus reference TRBV5-5 and TRBJ2-7, the full variable domain is DAGVTQSPTHLIKTRGQQVTLRCSPISGHKSVSWYQQVLGQGPQFIFQYYEKEERGRGNFPDRFSARQFPNYSSELNVNALLLGDSALYLCASSLNRDNSYEQYFGPGTRLTVT.

The chain couples TRBV7-2 to TRBJ2-7; D possibly corresponds to TRBD1 (5 bases). Trimming cost V 5 bases and J 5 bases, with 16 bases left between them. From germline, CDR1 is SGHTA and CDR2 FQGNSA. The CDR3 has 14 amino acids. CDR3 residues: CASSSRVVRHEQYF. The CDR3 DNA is TGTGCCAGCAGCAGCAGGGTCGTTCGACACGAGCAGTACTTC. The whole variable domain, filled in from reference TRBV7-2 and TRBJ2-7, reads GAGVSQSPSNKVTEKGKDVELRCDPISGHTALYWYRQSLGQGLEFLIYFQGNSAPDKSGLPSDRFSAERTGGSVSTLTIQRTQQEDSAVYLCASSSRVVRHEQYFGPGTRLTVT.

This chain links TRBV19 with TRBJ2-6; maybe TRBD1 (7 bases). Germline values: CDR1 LNHDA, CDR2 SQIVND (reference sequence). The CDR3 is made up of 16 amino acids. Deletions cut 5 bases from V and 0 bases from J, with 11 bases between. Written as DNA, the CDR3 is TGTGCCAGTAGTGGCAGGGGGGTCTCTGGGGCCAACGTCCTGACTTTC. Amino acid sequence: CASSGRGVSGANVLTF.

This clone was seen a few times. The rearrangement uses TRBV7-6 and TRBJ2-5, with 7 positions matching TRBD2. The CDR3 covers 15 residues. Trimming took 5 bases from V and 5 from J; bases not matched to a gene: 11. CDR1 and CDR2 from the germline V gene are SGHVS and FNYEAQ. The CDR3 loop is CASSARGMGGETQYF. The DNA for the CDR3 is TGTGCCAGCAGCGCCCGGGGCATGGGAGGGGAGACCCAGTACTTC.

This clone has just one count. The rearrangement joins TRBV7-9 to TRBJ2-7, with D uncertain. V lost 6 bases to trimming and J lost 3 bases, with 9 bases between them. CDR1 and CDR2 from the germline V gene are SEHNR and FQNEAQ (reference sequence). This CDR3 region has 12 residues. The CDR3 DNA is TGTGCCAGCAGTACCGCGGTCTACGAGCAGTACTTC. Its protein product is CASSTAVYEQYF.

With respect to this clone: A junction boundary mismatches the germline segment, possibly from a read error. This chain connects TRBV7-9 to TRBJ1-4; no definite D call. Germline V gene lookup returns CDR1 SEHNR and CDR2 FQNEAQ (reference sequence). The CDR3 sequence is 11 residues long. CDR3 in amino acids: CSSSPPGKLFF. The CDR3 region has the DNA TGTTCCAGCAGCCCACCGGGAAAACTGTTTTTT.

In this sample, this clone turned up a few times. The V gene is TRBV4-3, the J gene TRBJ1-1; D possibly corresponds to TRBD1 (6 bases). Germline-derived CDR1 and CDR2 are LGHNA and YSLEER. This CDR3 is built from 13 residues. V gave up 2 bases and J gave up 9 bases, with 13 bases separating them. CDR3 sequence: CASSQLEGTKAFF. CDR3 in DNA: TGCGCCAGCAGCCAACTCGAGGGGACAAAAGCTTTCTTT.

The chain is built from TRBV6-6 and TRBJ1-1; the D is unclear. Trimming left V 1 base short and J 2 bases short, with 2 bases between. The CDR3 runs 12 residues. In germline, CDR1 is MNHNY, CDR2 SVGAGI (reference sequence). The CDR3 DNA reads TGTGCCAGCAGTTACTTAAACACTGAAGCTTTCTTT. Its translation is CASSYLNTEAFF.

The chain carries TRBV7-9 and TRBJ2-1; 10 nucleotides line up with TRBD1. CDR3 length: 17 amino acids. V dropped 0 bases and J dropped 3; count of bases not matched to a gene: 5. In germline, CDR1 is SEHNR, CDR2 FQNEAQ (reference sequence). CDR3 protein: CASSLASGTGVYNEQFF. The CDR3 nucleotides read TGTGCCAGCAGCTTAGCAAGCGGGACAGGGGTCTACAATGAGCAGTTCTTC. The full variable domain, completed using reference TRBV7-9 and TRBJ2-1, is DTGVSQNPRHKITKRGQNVTFRCDPISEHNRLYWYRQTLGQGPEFLTYFQNEAQLEKSRLLSDRFSAERPKGSFSTLEIQRTEQGDSAMYLCASSLASGTGVYNEQFFGPGTRLTVL.

The chain carries TRBV29-1 and TRBJ2-7; 7 nucleotides line up with TRBD1. The CDR3 consists of 13 residues. Germline V gene data show CDR1 as SQVTM and CDR2 as ANQGSEA. Trimming took 3 bases from V and 0 from J; bases not matched to a gene: 2. In nucleotides, the CDR3 is TGCAGCGTTGAGGACAGGAGCTCCTACGAGCAGTACTTC. It specifies CSVEDRSSYEQYF.

The rearrangement uses TRBV5-4 and TRBJ2-3; D possibly corresponds to TRBD2 (7 bases). CDR1 and CDR2 from the germline V gene are SGHNT and YYREEE (reference sequence). V was trimmed by 0 bases and J by 7 bases, leaving 12 bases between them. This CDR3 spans 14 amino acids. The CDR3 coding sequence is TGTGCCAGCAGCTTGGGGGGCGGGGGCAATACGCAGTATTTT. Protein: CASSLGGGGNTQYF.

The chain combines TRBV30 with TRBJ2-7; 7 bases align to TRBD2. The length of the CDR3 is 14 residues. The V gene end was trimmed by 5 bases and the J gene end by 4 bases; junction bases not matched to a gene: 11. CDR1 and CDR2 from the germline V gene are GTSNPN and SVGIG (reference sequence). This CDR3 reads CAWSRLGLKYEQYF. The CDR3 region has the DNA TGTGCCTGGTCGAGGTTGGGACTAAAGTACGAGCAGTACTTC. Drawing the rest from reference TRBV30 and TRBJ2-7, the complete variable domain is SQTIHQWPATLVQPVGSPLSLECTVEGTSNPNLYWYRQAAGRGLQLLFYSVGIGQISSEVPQNLSASRPQDRQFILSSKKLLLSDSGFYLCAWSRLGLKYEQYFGPGTRLTVT.

The sample holds one count of this clone. The chain links TRBV6-5 to TRBJ2-3; TRBD1 matches at 8 bases. Trimming at V came to 2 bases and at J to 2 bases, leaving 3 bases not matched to a gene. The V gene's germline CDR1 is MNHEY and CDR2 SVGAGI. This CDR3 is built from 15 residues. The CDR3 region is CASSYGDRNTDTQYF. In DNA, the CDR3 is TGTGCCAGCAGTTACGGGGACAGGAACACAGATACGCAGTATTTT.

V usage is TRBV11-2 and J usage is TRBJ2-5; 9 bases are a match to TRBD1. The V segment lost 5 bases and the J segment 5 bases; nucleotides outside the gene matches: 6. Germline CDR1 is SGHAT and CDR2 is FQNNGV. This CDR3 is 14 amino acids long. CDR3 coding DNA: TGTGCCAGCAGCCAACAGGGGGCGGAGGAGACCCAGTACTTC. It is translated as CASSQQGAEETQYF. The whole variable domain, remainder taken from reference TRBV11-2 and TRBJ2-5, is EAGVAQSPRYKIIEKRQSVAFWCNPISGHATLYWYQQILGQGPKLLIQFQNNGVVDDSQLPKDRFSAERLKGVDSTLKIQPAKLEDSAVYLCASSQQGAEETQYFGPGTRLLVL.

The chain uses TRBV5-6 and TRBJ2-5, with 7 positions matching TRBD2. V trimming: 1 base; J trimming: 2 bases; junction bases outside the gene matches: 11. CDR1 is SGHDT and CDR2 is YYEEEE in the germline V gene. The CDR3 runs to 17 residues. DNA of the CDR3: TGTGCCAGCAGCTTGAGCCGGGGGGTGGGGCTACAAGAGACCCAGTACTTC. Translated: CASSLSRGVGLQETQYF.

The chain uses TRBV30 and TRBJ1-2, with D possibly matching TRBD1 (6 bases). The V gene lost 0 bases and the J gene lost 3 bases, with 11 bases spanning the gap. Germline V gene data show CDR1 as GTSNPN and CDR2 as SVGIG (reference sequence). The CDR3 is 14 amino acids. The CDR3 here is CAWSVQWTDYGYTF. CDR3 sequence (DNA): TGTGCCTGGAGTGTACAGTGGACAGACTATGGCTACACCTTC.

This chain uses TRBV2 with TRBJ2-1; 9 bases align to TRBD2. CDR1 SNHLY and CDR2 FYNNEI come from the germline V gene. The CDR3 has 15 residues. J was trimmed by 7 bases and V by 2 bases; bases with no gene match: 6. CDR3 sequence reads: CASSESSGGANEQFF. In nucleotides, the CDR3 is TGTGCCAGCAGTGAAAGTAGCGGGGGTGCAAATGAGCAGTTCTTC.

The chain combines TRBV6-5 with TRBJ2-7; D is perhaps TRBD1 (6 bases). This CDR3 has 14 amino acids. Germline V CDR1 and CDR2: MNHEY, SVGAGI. Trimming took 5 bases from V and 5 from J, leaving 16 bases between them. CDR3 sequence reads: CASSGLGQVHEQYF. CDR3 coding DNA: TGTGCCAGCAGTGGTCTGGGACAAGTCCACGAGCAGTACTTC.

The chain has TRBV18 and TRBJ2-7, with 9 bases aligning to TRBD1. The CDR3 length is 16 residues. CDR1 is KGHSH and CDR2 is LQKENI in the germline V gene. Unmatched junction bases numbered 10, after V lost 4 bases and J lost 3 bases. CDR3 nucleotides: TGTGCCAGCTCACAATACTCCGGGACAGGGAACTACGAGCAGTACTTC. This encodes CASSQYSGTGNYEQYF.

The chain uses TRBV5-1 and TRBJ2-2, with 10 positions matching TRBD2. The length of the CDR3 is 16 residues. Germline V lookup: CDR1 SGHRS, CDR2 YFSETQ. With V trimmed by 4 bases and J by 2 bases, 5 bases remained unmatched. The CDR3 loop reads CASSRSGGVNTGELFF. The CDR3 DNA reads as TGCGCCAGCAGCCGCAGCGGGGGGGTCAACACCGGGGAGCTGTTTTTT.

Comments on this clone: One end of the junction does not line up with germline, which may come from a read error. The chain combines TRBV7-7 with TRBJ2-1, with 9 bases aligning to TRBD1. CDR1 is SSHAT and CDR2 is FNYEAQ in the germline V gene (reference sequence). There are 14 residues in the CDR3. As DNA, the CDR3 is TGTGCTAGCAGCGCAAGGACAGGGGCCAATGAGCAGTTCTTC. Amino acids: CASSARTGANEQFF.

V and J are TRBV7-8 and TRBJ1-1; 7 positions match TRBD1. Germline trimming cut 5 bases from V and 10 bases from J; bases unmatched to any gene: 13. Germline V lookup: CDR1 SGHVS, CDR2 FQNEAQ. The CDR3 is made up of 14 amino acids. Here the CDR3 DNA reads TGTGCCAGCAGCCGTGAGGGGGCAGGAAGGACAGCTTTCTTT. It translates to CASSREGAGRTAFF.

The J gene is TRBJ1-2, the V gene TRBV7-9; D might be TRBD1 (6 bases). This CDR3 is 13 amino acids long. Germline V CDR1 and CDR2: SEHNR, FQNEAQ (reference sequence). The ends were cut back, 2 bases at V and 4 bases at J, with 8 bases in the middle. Written as DNA, the CDR3 is TGTGCCAGCAGCTTAAGACAGGTCTATGGCTACACCTTC. Protein product: CASSLRQVYGYTF.

The rearrangement joins TRBV11-2 to TRBJ2-7, with no clear D. The CDR3 extends over 14 amino acids. Trimming removed 1 base at V and 2 bases at J, with 9 bases between. The germline CDR1 and CDR2 sequences are SGHAT and FQNNGV. The CDR3, as DNA: TGTGCCAGCAGCTTAGGCATGAAGCCCTACGAGCAGTACTTC. Residues: CASSLGMKPYEQYF. The full variable domain, with the rest looked up from reference TRBV11-2 and TRBJ2-7, is EAGVAQSPRYKIIEKRQSVAFWCNPISGHATLYWYQQILGQGPKLLIQFQNNGVVDDSQLPKDRFSAERLKGVDSTLKIQPAKLEDSAVYLCASSLGMKPYEQYFGPGTRLTVT.

This sequence joins TRBV10-3 and TRBJ2-1, with 8 bases identical to TRBD2. Germline V CDR1 and CDR2: ENHRY, SYGVKD. This CDR3 has 14 amino acids. V was clipped by 11 bases and J by 9 bases; unmatched bases: 15. In DNA form, the CDR3 reads TGTGCCGCCTCATCGGGGGGGCCGAGTGGTGAGCAGTTCTTC. Its protein product is CAASSGGPSGEQFF.

The chain couples TRBV19 to TRBJ2-1, with no clear D. Trimming removed 5 bases at V and 0 bases at J, with 11 bases between. Germline V lookup: CDR1 LNHDA, CDR2 SQIVND (reference sequence). The CDR3 is 15 residues long. The CDR3 DNA reads as TGTGCCAGTAGTCCATACTCGAGCTCCTACAATGAGCAGTTCTTC. It yields the protein CASSPYSSSYNEQFF.

The rearrangement joins TRBV10-1 to TRBJ1-1, with unresolved D. Trimming removed 3 bases from V and 1 base from J, with 12 bases in between. The CDR3 has 15 amino acids. Germline-derived CDR1 and CDR2 are WNHNN and SYGVQD (reference sequence). The DNA of the CDR3 is TGCGCCAGCAGTGAAAAGGTGGGCCAGAACACTGAAGCTTTCTTT. Amino acids: CASSEKVGQNTEAFF.

The gene calls are TRBV6-5 and TRBJ1-1; no definite D call. V was shortened by 6 bases and J by 1 base, with 12 bases between the two germline ends. The CDR3 totals 14 residues. Germline assignment: CDR1 MNHEY and CDR2 SVGAGI. The CDR3 loop reads CASSLLVGNTEAFF. For the CDR3, the DNA is TGTGCCAGCAGCCTCCTGGTCGGGAACACTGAAGCTTTCTTT.